The present T cell receptor beta chain was sequenced within a study of blood T cell repertoires in COVID-19. The overall study: The United States, Italy and Spain provided the acute and convalescent COVID-19 samples. T cells, B-cell-depleted T cells, or PBMCs supplied cDNA or gDNA.

In the authors' methods: Estimated nucleated cell counts came from reference gene primer amplification. Assay: immunoSEQ multiplex PCR; the TCRdb copy retains only in-frame clones and omits some. V and J calls and clone size are those listed in that table; D and trimming were worked out from the DNA. The repertoire has 70,000 or so clones, 65% to 85% of them found once; the top ten carry approximately 15%. Seattle patients were enrolled during active infection and followed longitudinally. Germline CDR1 reads LNHDA; CDR2 reads SQIVND (reference sequence). Between the trimmed V and J ends, which lost 0 bases and 7 bases, there was a span of 13 bases. The CDR3 runs to 15 residues. This clone was seen more than once but under ten times.

The chain is built from TRBV19 and TRBJ1-5; D is undetermined. This clonotype was obtained from a man in his sixties with COVID-19, enrolled during active disease. The sample taken for sequencing was peripheral blood. In nucleotides, the CDR3 is TGTGCCAGTAGTATAGATCTCTGGGCAGGACAGCCCCAGCATTTT. This codes for CASSIDLWAGQPQHF. The full variable domain, in which reference TRBV19 and TRBJ1-5 provide the parts outside the CDR3, is DGGITQSPKYLFRKEGQNVTLSCEQNLNHDAMYWYRQDPGQGLRLIYYSQIVNDFQKGDIAEGYSVSREKKESFPLTVTSAQKNPTAFYLCASSIDLWAGQPQHFGDGTRLSIL.